These 29 T cell receptor beta chains were all obtained from the same sample, sequenced in a study of T cell responses to AZD1222 COVID-19 vaccine. Some clones are missing from TCRdb's copy, which holds only in-frame ones; the method was immunoSEQ multiplex PCR. The sample lists under 200,000 clones, roughly 85% occurring once. This sample comprised peripheral blood, obtained 28 days after the second AZD1222 dose. Receptors were obtained from an adult who received the AZD1222 COVID-19 vaccine.

The chain couples TRBV18 to TRBJ2-3; the D is unclear. The CDR3 is 13 amino acids. V was trimmed by 0 bases and J by 6 bases, leaving 7 bases between them. From germline, CDR1 is KGHSH and CDR2 LQKENI. The DNA for the CDR3 is TGTGCCAGCTCACCACCGATGGGGGATACGCAGTATTTT. It specifies CASSPPMGDTQYF.

The chain recombines TRBV7-9 with TRBJ1-1; a possible D gene is TRBD1 (6 bases). The CDR3 consists of 13 residues. Between the trimmed V and J ends, which lost 4 bases and 4 bases, there was a span of 10 bases. Germline values: CDR1 SEHNR, CDR2 FQNEAQ (reference sequence). CDR3 DNA: TGTGCCAGCAGCTGGACAGTAGGCACTGAAGCTTTCTTT. The encoded protein is CASSWTVGTEAFF. Using reference TRBV7-9 and TRBJ1-1 for the parts outside the CDR3, the full variable domain is DTGVSQNPRHKITKRGQNVTFRCDPISEHNRLYWYRQTLGQGPEFLTYFQNEAQLEKSRLLSDRFSAERPKGSFSTLEIQRTEQGDSAMYLCASSWTVGTEAFFGQGTRLTVV.

The gene calls are TRBV10-1 and TRBJ2-1; TRBD2 matches at 10 bases. The ends lost 6 bases at V and 4 bases at J; junction bases unmatched: 6. This CDR3 region has 15 residues. Germline lookup yields CDR1 WNHNN and CDR2 SYGVQD (reference sequence). In DNA, the CDR3 is TGCGCCAGCAGAGCTGGACTAGCGGAGTACAATGAGCAGTTCTTC. The encoded protein is CASRAGLAEYNEQFF.

The chain employs TRBV11-3 and TRBJ2-1; maybe TRBD1 (5 bases). V lost 0 bases and J lost 4, with 13 bases in between. The CDR3 has 16 amino acids. CDR1 is SGHNT, CDR2 YENEEA, per germline. The CDR3 DNA is TGTGCCAGCAGCTTAGATCGGATTGGGGCGTACAATGAGCAGTTCTTC. The encoded protein is CASSLDRIGAYNEQFF.

The V call is TRBV5-1, the J call TRBJ1-2, with TRBD1 identical over 10 bases. From germline, CDR1 is SGHRS and CDR2 YFSETQ. J was trimmed by 6 bases and V by 4 bases; bases with no gene match: 9. The CDR3 consists of 15 residues. The CDR3 DNA is TGCGCCAGCAGCCCTGGGGGGACAGGGGTGGATGGCTACACCTTC. Translated: CASSPGGTGVDGYTF.

This clone came up once. The chain recombines TRBV7-9 with TRBJ2-1; D gene uncertain. With 5 bases removed from V and 12 bases from J, the gap between germline ends came to 20 bases. The germline V gene has CDR1 SEHNR and CDR2 FQNEAQ (reference sequence). The CDR3 is 14 amino acids. The CDR3 region is CASSPKTGPKVQFF. The CDR3 DNA sequence: TGTGCCAGCAGCCCTAAGACGGGCCCCAAGGTGCAGTTCTTC. The variable domain in full, with the rest retrieved from reference TRBV7-9 and TRBJ2-1, is DTGVSQNPRHKITKRGQNVTFRCDPISEHNRLYWYRQTLGQGPEFLTYFQNEAQLEKSRLLSDRFSAERPKGSFSTLEIQRTEQGDSAMYLCASSPKTGPKVQFFGPGTRLTVL.

The chain employs TRBV18 and TRBJ1-1; D call uncertain. Trimming pared 2 bases from V and 6 bases from J, leaving 13 bases between. Germline loops: CDR1 KGHSH, CDR2 LQKENI. The CDR3 covers 14 residues. The CDR3 spells CASSPFIESAEAFF. CDR3 nucleotide sequence: TGTGCCAGCTCACCATTTATCGAGAGCGCTGAAGCTTTCTTT.

The DNA of the CDR3 is TGCAGCGTTGCGGGGCGGAACACAGATACGCAGTATTTT. It translates to CSVAGRNTDTQYF. V usage is TRBV29-1 and J usage is TRBJ2-3; D tentatively reads TRBD1 or TRBD2 (5 bases each). CDR1 SQVTM and CDR2 ANQGSEA come from the germline V gene. V was cut by 4 bases and J by 2 bases, with 10 bases left in between. CDR3 length: 13 residues.

In its sample, this clone was seen a few times. The chain combines TRBV11-3 with TRBJ2-1, with 9 bases fitting TRBD1. CDR1 and CDR2 (germline): SGHNT, YENEEA. This CDR3 has 14 residues. Trimming cost V 5 bases and J 8 bases; bases outside gene matches: 7. The CDR3 protein is CASSPKDRGDEQFF. The CDR3 nucleotides read TGTGCCAGCAGCCCCAAGGACAGGGGAGATGAGCAGTTCTTC.

The chain joins TRBV7-6 to TRBJ2-3, with TRBD1 identical over 9 bases. Germline V gene sequence: CDR1 SGHVS, CDR2 FNYEAQ. V was clipped by 4 bases and J by 4 bases; unmatched bases: 6. This CDR3 contains 15 residues. For the CDR3, the DNA is TGTGCCAGCAGCTGGACAGGGGCGGGCGCAGATACGCAGTATTTT. Translated, it gives CASSWTGAGADTQYF. Full variable domain (remainder filled in from reference TRBV7-6 and TRBJ2-3): GAGVSQSPRYKVTKRGQDVALRCDPISGHVSLYWYRQALGQGPEFLTYFNYEAQQDKSGLPNDRFSAERPEGSISTLTIQRTEQRDSAMYRCASSWTGAGADTQYFGPGTRLTVL.

The J gene is TRBJ2-2, the V gene TRBV7-9, with TRBD2 identical over 9 bases. Per the germline V gene, CDR1 is SEHNR and CDR2 is FQNEAQ (reference sequence). The V and J ends lost 1 base and 5 bases, in that order; junction bases with no gene match: 5. The CDR3 consists of 16 residues. The CDR3 sequence: CASSLGSGGTTGELFF. The CDR3 DNA reads as TGTGCCAGCAGCTTAGGTAGCGGGGGAACGACCGGGGAGCTGTTTTTT.

The CDR3 loop reads CASSLAAPQRAEQYF. CDR3 DNA sequence: TGTGCCAGCAGCTTAGCGGCCCCCCAAAGGGCCGAGCAGTACTTC. J is TRBJ2-7 and V is TRBV7-8, with D uncertain. The CDR3 length is 15 residues. In germline, CDR1 is SGHVS, CDR2 FQNEAQ. The germline V and J ends were trimmed by 0 bases and 6 bases, with 15 bases remaining between them.

The V call is TRBV30, the J call TRBJ1-1; D may be TRBD1 (5 bases). The CDR3 spans 16 residues. The V gene's germline CDR1 is GTSNPN and CDR2 SVGIG (reference sequence). V shed 5 bases and J shed 0 bases, with 19 bases lying between them. The CDR3: CAWCMEWGWMNTEAFF. CDR3 coding DNA: TGTGCCTGGTGTATGGAGTGGGGCTGGATGAACACTGAAGCTTTCTTT.

The rearrangement joins TRBV19 to TRBJ1-4; the D is unclear. The germline V and J ends were trimmed by 6 bases and 5 bases, with 16 bases remaining between them. The CDR3 is 15 residues long. Germline CDR1 is LNHDA and CDR2 is SQIVND (reference sequence). The CDR3 here is CASRKLDLGNEKLFF. In nucleotides, the CDR3 is TGTGCCAGTAGGAAATTGGACCTGGGGAATGAAAAACTGTTTTTT.

The chain recombines TRBV23-1 with TRBJ2-7, with TRBD1 identical over 7 bases. TRBV23-1 is designated an ORF whose function remains uncertain. Losses at the gene ends were 3 bases for V and 3 bases for J; bases not matched to a gene: 11. The CDR3 spans 16 residues. As DNA, the CDR3 is TGCGCCAGCAGTCACCCGGGAAGGGGGCCAAACTACGAGCAGTACTTC. Translation gives CASSHPGRGPNYEQYF.

This clone turned up a few times. The genes are TRBV6-5 and TRBJ2-7; the D call may be TRBD1 or TRBD2 (6 bases each). This CDR3 has 13 amino acids. V lost 6 bases and J 2 bases, leaving 11 bases between the germline ends. CDR1 MNHEY and CDR2 SVGAGI come from the germline V gene. The CDR3 DNA reads as TGTGCCAGCAGGAAGGGGGGCACCTACGAGCAGTACTTC. It codes for CASRKGGTYEQYF.

This clone was detected only once. This chain uses TRBV18 with TRBJ1-5, with a weak D call TRBD1 (5 bases). The germline CDR1 and CDR2 sequences are KGHSH and LQKENI. V shed 1 base and J shed 1 base, with 14 bases lying between them. The CDR3 is 17 amino acids. The CDR3 region is CASSPRNGRVSNQPQHF. In DNA form, the CDR3 reads TGTGCCAGCTCACCACGTAACGGCAGGGTGAGCAATCAGCCCCAGCATTTT.

This clone was seen once. The chain couples TRBV3-1 (or the pseudogene TRBV3-2) to TRBJ2-1, with 7 bases aligning to TRBD1. V dropped 0 bases and J dropped 4; count of bases not matched to a gene: 9. Germline lookup yields CDR1 LGHDT and CDR2 YNNKEL (reference sequence). The CDR3 is 17 amino acids. CDR3 amino acids: CASSQDPVGTEYNEQFF. For the CDR3, the DNA is TGTGCCAGCAGCCAAGATCCCGTGGGGACAGAGTACAATGAGCAGTTCTTC.

This rearrangement joins TRBV12-3 or TRBV12-4 to TRBJ2-1; D is uncertain. The CDR3 length is 13 residues. Trimming removed 0 bases at V and 2 bases at J, with 2 bases between. CDR3: CASSLAAYNEQFF. CDR3 coding DNA: TGTGCCAGCAGTTTAGCCGCCTACAATGAGCAGTTCTTC.

J is TRBJ1-1 and V is TRBV3-1 (or the pseudogene TRBV3-2); D remains ambiguous. Trimming removed 0 bases from V and 1 base from J, with 9 bases in between. The germline gives CDR1 LGHDT, CDR2 YNNKEL (reference sequence). The CDR3 length is 15 residues. CDR3 coding DNA: TGTGCCAGCAGCCAAGATGAGGGTTGGAACACTGAAGCTTTCTTT. Residues: CASSQDEGWNTEAFF.

The CDR3 DNA reads TGCGCCAGCAGCTTGGGGGGACAAGAGACCCAGTACTTC. Residues: CASSLGGQETQYF. This chain connects TRBV5-1 to TRBJ2-5; D remains unclear. Trimming removed 0 bases at V and 2 bases at J, with 5 bases between. Germline V gives CDR1 SGHRS, CDR2 YFSETQ. The CDR3 covers 13 residues.

This sequence joins TRBV2 and TRBJ1-5; 8 nucleotides align to TRBD1. The CDR3 is 15 residues long. Trimming removed 3 bases from V and 3 bases from J; junction bases left unmatched: 4. Germline CDR1 and CDR2: SNHLY and FYNNEI. The CDR3 region is CASSEWTGYNQPQHF. CDR3 DNA sequence: TGTGCCAGCAGTGAGTGGACAGGGTACAATCAGCCCCAGCATTTT.

This chain joins TRBV5-6 and TRBJ2-5; tentative D call: TRBD1 (6 bases). V lost 3 bases and J lost 0, with 15 bases in between. Germline lookup yields CDR1 SGHDT and CDR2 YYEEEE. The CDR3 contains 16 residues. The CDR3 DNA follows: TGTGCCAGCAGCTCGGAGACAGGAGCGTACCAAGAGACCCAGTACTTC. It is translated as CASSSETGAYQETQYF.

This rearrangement joins TRBV13 to TRBJ2-1, with D possibly being TRBD1 or TRBD2 (5 bases each). The CDR3 spans 15 residues. Germline V lookup: CDR1 PRHDT, CDR2 FYEKMQ (reference sequence). The V end was cut by 1 base, the J end by 7 bases, with 14 bases between. DNA for the CDR3: TGTGCCAGCAGCTTAGCACAGGTCACGGGAAATGAGCAGTTCTTC. This encodes CASSLAQVTGNEQFF. Full variable domain (outside the CDR3, taken from reference TRBV13 and TRBJ2-1): AAGVIQSPRHLIKEKRETATLKCYPIPRHDTVYWYQQGPGQDPQFLISFYEKMQSDKGSIPDRFSAQQFSDYHSELNMSSLELGDSALYFCASSLAQVTGNEQFFGPGTRLTVL.

The rearrangement uses TRBV3-1 (or the pseudogene TRBV3-2) and TRBJ2-2; the D gene is possibly TRBD1 (6 bases). Germline V gene lookup returns CDR1 LGHDT and CDR2 YNNKEL (reference sequence). V lost 7 bases to trimming and J lost 7 bases, with 10 bases between them. The CDR3 sequence is 12 residues long. As DNA, the CDR3 is TGTGCCAGCAAAGGGGGTGGCGGGGAGCTGTTTTTT. Amino acid sequence: CASKGGGGELFF.

J is TRBJ2-7 and V is TRBV29-1, with 9 bases identical to TRBD1. The CDR3 is 14 residues long. Germline V gene data show CDR1 as SQVTM and CDR2 as ANQGSEA. The trim removed 6 bases at V and 6 bases at J, leaving 12 bases unmatched. In DNA form, the CDR3 reads TGCAGCGTCAATGGCGTACAGGGGGCTGGCGAGCAGTACTTC. This gives the protein CSVNGVQGAGEQYF.

This chain uses TRBV7-7 with TRBJ2-5; TRBD2 matches 14 bases. Trimming removed 5 bases from V and 5 bases from J; junction bases left unmatched: 10. The CDR3 totals 17 residues. Germline V gives CDR1 SSHAT, CDR2 FNYEAQ (reference sequence). CDR3 sequence: CASSLGTSGGHGETQYF. CDR3 DNA: TGTGCCAGCAGCCTCGGGACTAGCGGGGGTCATGGGGAGACCCAGTACTTC.

The chain joins TRBV4-2 to TRBJ2-5; the match to TRBD2 covers 13 bases. The CDR3 runs 20 residues. The germline CDR1 and CDR2 sequences are LGHNA and YNFKEQ. V lost 1 base and J lost 1; bases outside the gene matches: 12. This CDR3 is CASSQGGGPGLAGVQETQYF. The CDR3 DNA reads TGTGCCAGCAGCCAAGGGGGAGGGCCCGGACTAGCGGGGGTCCAAGAGACCCAGTACTTC.

The chain combines TRBV12-5 with TRBJ2-1; TRBD1 might be the D (6 bases). The germline gives CDR1 LGHNT, CDR2 FRNRAP. The CDR3 runs 15 residues. V was trimmed by 1 base and J by 7 bases, leaving 14 bases between them. CDR3: CASGLGGLRWNEQFF. In DNA form, the CDR3 reads TGTGCTAGTGGTTTGGGGGGGCTCCGTTGGAATGAGCAGTTCTTC.